These 17 T cell receptor beta chains originate from one sample sequenced in a study of breast tumors, draining lymph nodes, adjacent tissues. Axillary draining lymph nodes of breast cancer patients supplied the node samples. TCRdb used MiXCR to reprocess the multiplex PCR reads, holding one entry per CDR3 protein. The sample carries approximately 180,000 distinct CDR3 sequences, about 33% recorded once. Sequencing input: axillary lymph node tissue. The receptors come from a female donor with breast cancer. Some clones in this sample may be carry-over from other donors' samples.

Comment on this clonotype: The junction does not match germline at one end; this may be a read error. The V gene is TRBV20-1, the J gene TRBJ2-6; the D is unclear. CDR1 is DFQATT and CDR2 is SNEGSKA in the germline V gene (reference sequence). The CDR3 loop spans 14 amino acids. The DNA for the CDR3 is TGCAGTGCTAGTGAGTGGTCTGAGGCCAATGTCCTGACTTTC. This translates into CSASEWSEANVLTF.

Worth noting for this clonotype: It may be a read error: a sequence one base away is much more abundant. The chain links TRBV20-1 to TRBJ2-7; 11 positions agree with TRBD1. Germline V gene sequence: CDR1 DFQATT, CDR2 SNEGSKA (reference sequence). The CDR3 is made up of 13 amino acids. Trimming cost V 5 bases and J 9 bases; bases outside gene matches: 9. DNA for the CDR3: TGCAGTGCTCTAAGGACAGGGGGCGGCGCGCAGTACTTC. Amino acid sequence: CSALRTGGGAQYF.

The chain uses TRBV20-1 and TRBJ1-5; 7 bases align to TRBD1. The J segment lost 2 bases and the V segment lost 6 bases, leaving 13 bases of the junction unmatched. This CDR3 region has 16 residues. Germline V gene sequence: CDR1 DFQATT, CDR2 SNEGSKA (reference sequence). In DNA, the CDR3 is TGCAGTGCCAGCTCACCAGGGGGGCAGGGCAATCAGCCCCAGCATTTT. This sequence encodes CSASSPGGQGNQPQHF.

V is TRBV7-8 and J is TRBJ2-3; perhaps TRBD2 as D (5 bases). Germline V CDR1 and CDR2: SGHVS, FQNEAQ. The CDR3 length is 15 residues. V shed 6 bases and J shed 1 base, with 14 bases lying between them. The CDR3 bases are TGTGCCAGCAGTCAACTAGTCCCCCGCACAGATACGCAGTATTTT. This sequence encodes CASSQLVPRTDTQYF.

There are many counts of this clonotype. A read error is possible here, since a much larger clone lies one base away. The chain combines TRBV20-1 with TRBJ2-5; 10 bases align to TRBD1. Losses at the gene ends were 5 bases for V and 7 bases for J; bases not matched to a gene: 10. The V gene's germline CDR1 is DFQATT and CDR2 SNEGSKA (reference sequence). This CDR3 is 14 amino acids long. CDR3 amino acids: CSALPGQGRATQYF. Here the CDR3 DNA reads TGCAGTGCTTTACCGGGACAGGGGAGAGCGACCCAGTACTTC.

This clonotype was counted at least ten times. This rearrangement joins TRBV18 to TRBJ2-1; the D gene could be TRBD1 or TRBD2 (6 bases each). V lost 2 bases and J 0 bases, leaving 11 bases between the germline ends. Germline CDR1 is KGHSH and CDR2 is LQKENI. The CDR3 runs 16 residues. The CDR3 DNA is TGTGCCAGCTCACCATCACAGGGACTCTCCTACAATGAGCAGTTCTTC. Its protein product is CASSPSQGLSYNEQFF.

This clonotype was found many times. The DNA for the CDR3 is TGTGCCAGCAGCCCCCAAGGACGGGGCTACAATGAGCAGTTCTTC. It translates to CASSPQGRGYNEQFF. V gene TRBV28 combines with J gene TRBJ2-1; weak D call: TRBD2 (5 bases). With 6 bases removed from V and 3 bases from J, the gap between germline ends came to 15 bases. Looked up from germline, CDR1 is MDHEN and CDR2 is SYDVKM. CDR3 length: 15 amino acids.

The rearrangement links TRBV4-1 to TRBJ1-1; D possibly corresponds to TRBD1 (5 bases). CDR1 MGHRA and CDR2 YSYEKL come from the germline V gene. The V and J ends lost 0 bases and 4 bases respectively, with 12 bases between them. The CDR3 is 15 amino acids. In nucleotides, the CDR3 is TGCGCCAGCAGCCAAGAATACTCGGGGGGCACTGAAGCTTTCTTT. The encoded protein is CASSQEYSGGTEAFF.

This clonotype was detected many times. The V gene is TRBV9, the J gene TRBJ2-7; no reliable D call. Germline CDR1 is SGDLS and CDR2 is YYNGEE. The CDR3 is made up of 13 amino acids. The germline V and J ends were trimmed by 2 bases and 6 bases, with 12 bases remaining between them. The CDR3 spells CASSVSGLGEQYF. CDR3 bases: TGTGCCAGCAGCGTTTCTGGTCTCGGCGAGCAGTACTTC.

The gene calls are TRBV12-3 or TRBV12-4 and TRBJ1-5; 7 nucleotides match TRBD1. This CDR3 has 14 residues. After removal of 3 bases from V and 5 bases from J, the junction contained 4 bases not matched to a gene. The CDR3 protein is CASSFRGGYQPQHF. The CDR3 DNA follows: TGTGCCAGCAGTTTCAGGGGGGGCTATCAGCCCCAGCATTTT.

At least ten counts were recorded for this clonotype. This chain links TRBV6-1 with TRBJ2-3, with 9 bases lining up with TRBD2. The germline CDR1 and CDR2 sequences are MNHNS and SASEGT. The V segment lost 2 bases and the J segment 5 bases; nucleotides outside the gene matches: 8. The CDR3 has 16 residues. The CDR3 coding sequence is TGTGCCAGCAGTGAATGGGCTAGCGGGATCTTAGATACGCAGTATTTT. Encoded protein: CASSEWASGILDTQYF.

This clonotype was counted at least ten times. V and J are TRBV4-3 and TRBJ2-7; 8 nucleotides align to TRBD1. After removal of 6 bases from V and 3 bases from J, the junction contained 7 bases not matched to a gene. Germline lookup yields CDR1 LGHNA and CDR2 YSLEER. There are 14 residues in the CDR3. The CDR3 nucleotides are TGCGCCAGCAGTCCTGGACAGGGAGGCTACGAGCAGTACTTC. Translating it yields CASSPGQGGYEQYF.

With respect to this clonotype: A much larger clone differs by one base, so this may be a read error. This chain joins TRBV27 and TRBJ2-7; D gene unclear. CDR3 length: 13 residues. Germline V gene data show CDR1 as MNHEY and CDR2 as SMNVEV (reference sequence). CDR3 residues: CAGSLVMTDEQYF. The CDR3 DNA reads TGTGCCGGCAGTTTAGTCATGACCGACGAGCAGTACTTC.

This clonotype was found many times. V is TRBV14 and J is TRBJ2-3; the match to TRBD2 covers 8 bases. The CDR3 has 17 amino acids. J lost 3 bases, V lost 2 bases, and 10 bases had no gene match. The germline CDR1 and CDR2 sequences are SGHDN and FVKESK. DNA of the CDR3: TGTGCCAGCAGCCAAATATTCTTAGCGGGGAGGACAGATACGCAGTATTTT. Translation gives CASSQIFLAGRTDTQYF.

Regarding this clonotype: A read error may produce the germline difference seen at one junction end. This chain joins TRBV14 and TRBJ2-1; D might be TRBD1 (6 bases). This CDR3 is built from 15 residues. Germline V lookup: CDR1 SGHDN, CDR2 FVKESK. CDR3 DNA: TGTGCCAGCAGCTCCGAACAGGGTTCCTACAATGAGCCGTTCTTC. It codes for CASSSEQGSYNEPFF. The full variable domain, completed using reference TRBV14 and TRBJ2-1, is EAGVTQFPSHSVIEKGQTVTLRCDPISGHDNLYWYRRVMGKEIKFLLHFVKESKQDESGMPNNRFLAERTGGTYSTLKVQPAELEDSGVYFCASSSEQGSYNEPFFGPGTRLTVL.

Turning to this clonotype: The junction and the germline gene differ at one end; a read error may be behind it. V and J are TRBV19 and TRBJ2-7; TRBD2 aligns across 7 bases. The CDR3 sequence is 14 residues long. Germline-derived CDR1 and CDR2 are LNHDA and SQIVND (reference sequence). CDR3 sequence (DNA): TGTGTCAGTAGCCCCCGGGGACTATCTAGCGAGCAGTACTTC. It encodes CVSSPRGLSSEQYF.

This clonotype was detected many times. The chain has TRBV12-3 or TRBV12-4 and TRBJ2-2; D uncertain. CDR3 length equals 14 residues. Deletions cut 2 bases from V and 3 bases from J, with 7 bases between. CDR3 amino acids: CASSLSYYTGELFF. DNA of the CDR3: TGTGCCAGCAGTTTATCGTACTACACCGGGGAGCTGTTTTTT.